One sample yielded the 15 T cell receptor beta chains listed below, sequenced in a study of blood T cells in healthy people across ages. A sample-barcoded 5' primer and a J-beta primer mix were used in a second PCR of roughly 6 to 11 cycles. TCRdb analysed the 5' RACE reads with MiXCR anew, one entry per CDR3 protein. Of about 720,000 distinct CDR3 sequences in the sample, just under 25% are singletons; the top ten hold roughly 3.8%. These records were also assigned to another study, of T cells of mothers and their children.

Sequenced material: blood. The receptors shown here come from a boy aged 10-17 years in good health.

The V call is TRBV28, the J call TRBJ2-4, with D perhaps matching TRBD2 (5 bases). Trimming removed 3 bases from V and 6 bases from J, with 6 bases in between. The CDR3 contains 12 residues. The germline V gene has CDR1 MDHEN and CDR2 SYDVKM. The CDR3 nucleotides are TGTGCCAGCAGTTTGGGGAGAAACATTCAGTACTTC. It is translated as CASSLGRNIQYF.

The rearrangement uses TRBV10-3 and TRBJ2-5, with TRBD2 identical over 16 bases. The closer fit of TRBJ2-1 to the DNA end suggests the J call may be wrong. Looked up from germline, CDR1 is ENHRY and CDR2 is SYGVKD. This CDR3 comprises 17 residues. In nucleotides, the CDR3 is TGTGCCATCAGAGGGACTAGCGGGGGGGCCGGGAATAATGAGCAGTTCTTC. As protein: CAIRGTSGGAGNNEQFF.

There are a few counts of this clonotype. CDR3 nucleotide sequence: TGCAGTGCCCACGCAGGGGCTTTTGCCTACGAGCAGTACTTC. Amino acids: CSAHAGAFAYEQYF. The V call is TRBV20-1, the J call TRBJ2-5, with D possibly being TRBD1 (6 bases). The better agreement between TRBJ2-7 and the DNA end casts doubt on the J call. This CDR3 comprises 14 residues. Germline V gene data show CDR1 as DFQATT and CDR2 as SNEGSKA (reference sequence).

The V gene is TRBV5-1, the J gene TRBJ2-5, with D possibly being TRBD1 or TRBD2 (5 bases each). V was pared by 1 base and J by 5 bases, with 15 bases between. Germline-derived CDR1 and CDR2 are SGHRS and YFSETQ. This CDR3 contains 15 residues. In nucleotides, the CDR3 is TGCGCCAGCAGCTTGCCCGGGACCCTACAGGAGACCCAGTACTTC. It translates to CASSLPGTLQETQYF.

This clonotype was seen at least ten times. This rearrangement joins TRBV20-1 to TRBJ2-1; perhaps TRBD1 as D (5 bases). This CDR3 is built from 13 residues. In germline, CDR1 is DFQATT, CDR2 SNEGSKA (reference sequence). Trimming shortened V by 7 bases and J by 0 bases, and 10 bases separated the two germline ends. CDR3 nucleotides: TGCAGTGGGGGCGAATCCTCCTACAATGAGCAGTTCTTC. Its protein is CSGGESSYNEQFF.

This clonotype showed up just a few times. V gene TRBV7-9 combines with J gene TRBJ2-1, with a possible D match to TRBD2 (6 bases). V gave up 10 bases and J gave up 6 bases, with 16 bases separating them. This CDR3 has 13 amino acids. Germline assignment: CDR1 SEHNR and CDR2 FQNEAQ (reference sequence). The CDR3 sequence is CATDGGVGNEQFF. The CDR3 DNA reads as TGTGCCACCGACGGAGGGGTCGGCAATGAGCAGTTCTTC.

V gene TRBV28 combines with J gene TRBJ2-5; 9 bases align to TRBD2. The germline V gene encodes CDR1 MDHEN and CDR2 SYDVKM. The CDR3 has 14 amino acids. V shed 7 bases, J shed 7 bases, and the junction held 10 bases outside the gene matches. CDR3 DNA sequence: TGTGCCAGCACCCCTAGGGCTAGCGGGGCGACCCAGTACTTC. This encodes CASTPRASGATQYF.

This chain joins TRBV6-1 and TRBJ2-3; a possible D gene is TRBD2 (5 bases). The germline V gene has CDR1 MNHNS and CDR2 SASEGT. The CDR3 extends over 14 amino acids. V was trimmed by 5 bases and J by 4 bases, leaving 13 bases between them. The chain's CDR3 is CASSHQARADTQYF. CDR3 in DNA: TGTGCCAGCAGTCACCAGGCGAGGGCAGATACGCAGTATTTT.

The rearrangement joins TRBV5-1 to TRBJ2-5, with TRBD1 matching over 9 bases. This CDR3 contains 15 residues. Per germline, CDR1 SGHRS and CDR2 YFSETQ. Germline trimming cut 1 base from V and 5 bases from J; bases unmatched to any gene: 6. CDR3 in DNA: TGCGCCAGCAGCTTGACAGGGGGCGCGGGGGAGACCCAGTACTTC. Protein product: CASSLTGGAGETQYF.

This clonotype was detected a few times. The V gene is TRBV20-1, the J gene TRBJ2-1, with 9 bases that match TRBD1. In germline, CDR1 is DFQATT, CDR2 SNEGSKA (reference sequence). CDR3 length equals 14 residues. The V gene end was trimmed by 3 bases and the J gene end by 5 bases; junction bases not matched to a gene: 5. CDR3 protein: CSARPGQGNNEQFF. CDR3 in DNA: TGCAGTGCTAGGCCGGGACAGGGCAACAATGAGCAGTTCTTC.

The chain combines TRBV20-1 with TRBJ1-5, with D possibly matching TRBD1 (6 bases). Germline V gene sequence: CDR1 DFQATT, CDR2 SNEGSKA (reference sequence). CDR3 length equals 15 residues. The CDR3: CSSQTGGGGNQPQHF. Written as DNA, the CDR3 is TGCAGCTCTCAGACGGGGGGCGGGGGGAATCAGCCCCAGCATTTT.

V is TRBV4-1 and J is TRBJ2-5, with TRBD2 matching 9 bases. There are 16 residues in the CDR3. CDR1 is MGHRA and CDR2 is YSYEKL in the germline V gene. With V trimmed by 2 bases and J by 1 base, 5 bases remained unmatched. The CDR3 reads CASSQRLAGFQETQYF. The CDR3 region has the DNA TGCGCCAGCAGCCAAAGGCTAGCGGGGTTCCAAGAGACCCAGTACTTC.

This clonotype was seen repeatedly, ten times or more. This rearrangement joins TRBV7-2 to TRBJ2-7; 8 positions match TRBD2. The CDR3 contains 13 residues. V shed 5 bases and J 3 bases; nucleotides not matched to a gene: 3. Germline values: CDR1 SGHTA, CDR2 FQGNSA. The CDR3 is CASSPGGDYEQYF. As DNA, the CDR3 is TGTGCCAGCAGCCCGGGGGGGGACTACGAGCAGTACTTC.

The chain carries TRBV10-3 and TRBJ1-1; TRBD1 matches at 9 bases. This CDR3 is 14 amino acids long. After removal of 3 bases from V and 6 bases from J, the junction contained 5 bases not matched to a gene. Germline lookup yields CDR1 ENHRY and CDR2 SYGVKD. The CDR3 spells CAISDTGGTSEAFF. The CDR3 nucleotides read TGTGCCATCAGTGATACAGGGGGCACGTCTGAAGCTTTCTTT.

This chain links TRBV29-1 with TRBJ2-3, with 11 bases lining up with TRBD2. The CDR3 is made up of 15 amino acids. Trimming at V came to 2 bases and at J to 5 bases, leaving 6 bases not matched to a gene. Germline CDR1 and CDR2: SQVTM and ANQGSEA. This chain's CDR3 is CSVEPGLAGGDTQYF. The DNA for the CDR3 is TGCAGCGTTGAACCCGGCCTAGCGGGGGGAGATACGCAGTATTTT.